The next 23 T cell receptor beta chains were all read from a single sample in a study of blood T cell repertoires in COVID-19. Assay: immunoSEQ multiplex PCR; the TCRdb copy retains only in-frame clones and omits some. The sample records about 180,000 clones, roughly nine tenths being singletons. Sequencing was performed on peripheral blood. All receptors derive from a man between 70 and 80 years old with active or convalescent COVID-19.

This clone came up once. V gene TRBV9 combines with J gene TRBJ1-2, with D tentatively TRBD1 (6 bases). This CDR3 comprises 16 residues. Germline V gene data show CDR1 as SGDLS and CDR2 as YYNGEE. The V and J ends lost 0 bases and 4 bases respectively, with 16 bases between them. The CDR3 loop reads CASSVAIAGEGYGYTF. CDR3 bases: TGTGCCAGCAGCGTAGCTATAGCAGGGGAAGGCTATGGCTACACCTTC.

This clone occurred once. The rearrangement links TRBV11-2 to TRBJ1-2, with 11 positions matching TRBD1. Germline V CDR1 and CDR2: SGHAT, FQNNGV. Trimming at V came to 0 bases and at J to 6 bases, leaving 3 bases not matched to a gene. The CDR3 spans 15 residues. This CDR3 reads CASSLDWTGGDGYTF. DNA for the CDR3: TGTGCCAGCAGCTTAGATTGGACAGGGGGCGATGGCTACACCTTC.

The rearrangement links TRBV2 to TRBJ1-2; 11 bases agree with TRBD1. This CDR3 spans 16 amino acids. V gave up 5 bases and J gave up 6 bases; unmatched junction bases: 11. Germline lookup yields CDR1 SNHLY and CDR2 FYNNEI. The CDR3 here is CASSSGQGARRNGYTF. CDR3 DNA sequence: TGTGCCAGCAGTAGCGGACAGGGGGCGCGAAGGAATGGCTACACCTTC. Supplemented by reference TRBV2 and TRBJ1-2, the full variable domain reads EPEVTQTPSHQVTQMGQEVILRCVPISNHLYFYWYRQILGQKVEFLVSFYNNEISEKSEIFDDQFSVERPDGSNFTLKIRSTKLEDSAMYFCASSSGQGARRNGYTFGSGTRLTVV.

The gene calls are TRBV7-9 and TRBJ2-7, with TRBD2 matching 11 bases. The V and J ends lost 6 bases and 2 bases, in that order; junction bases with no gene match: 12. The CDR3 length is 17 residues. Germline V gene data show CDR1 as SEHNR and CDR2 as FQNEAQ (reference sequence). As DNA, the CDR3 is TGTGCCAGCAGTCCCATGGCGGCACTAGCGGGAGCCTACGAGCAGTACTTC. Protein: CASSPMAALAGAYEQYF. Drawing the rest from reference TRBV7-9 and TRBJ2-7, the complete variable domain is DTGVSQNPRHKITKRGQNVTFRCDPISEHNRLYWYRQTLGQGPEFLTYFQNEAQLEKSRLLSDRFSAERPKGSFSTLEIQRTEQGDSAMYLCASSPMAALAGAYEQYFGPGTRLTVT.

As regards this clone: The junction departs from the called germline gene at one end, perhaps through a read error. The chain joins TRBV10-2 to TRBJ2-5, with D possibly matching TRBD1 (5 bases). CDR3 length: 12 amino acids. Per germline, CDR1 WSHSY and CDR2 SAAADI. CDR3: CASSDGRASSDF. The CDR3 nucleotides are TGCGCCAGCAGTGATGGCAGGGCCAGTTCGGACTTC.

This clone was recorded only once. The chain is built from TRBV7-8 and TRBJ2-3; D perhaps matches TRBD1 (5 bases). CDR3 length: 17 amino acids. Germline CDR1 is SGHVS and CDR2 is FQNEAQ. The V gene lost 1 base and the J gene lost 3 bases, with 17 bases spanning the gap. The CDR3 coding sequence is TGTGCCAGCAGCTTAGGGGGCCTTAGGGTAGTGACAGATACGCAGTATTTT. It translates to CASSLGGLRVVTDTQYF.

This clone came up once. The chain couples TRBV7-9 to TRBJ2-2, with 8 bases lining up with TRBD2. Trimming at V came to 1 base and at J to 4 bases, leaving 5 bases not matched to a gene. CDR3 size: 16 residues. Germline V gives CDR1 SEHNR, CDR2 FQNEAQ (reference sequence). CDR3 sequence (DNA): TGTGCCAGCAGCTTAGGGCTAGCGGGCCTCACCGGGGAGCTGTTTTTT. It is translated as CASSLGLAGLTGELFF. The full variable domain, in which reference TRBV7-9 and TRBJ2-2 provide the parts outside the CDR3, is DTGVSQNPRHKITKRGQNVTFRCDPISEHNRLYWYRQTLGQGPEFLTYFQNEAQLEKSRLLSDRFSAERPKGSFSTLEIQRTEQGDSAMYLCASSLGLAGLTGELFFGEGSRLTVL.

This sequence joins TRBV28 and TRBJ2-1; 7 bases are shared with TRBD2. Germline CDR1 MDHEN, CDR2 SYDVKM. The trim removed 6 bases at V and 7 bases at J, leaving 12 bases unmatched. There are 15 residues in the CDR3. CDR3: CASREAGRRVNEQFF. The CDR3 DNA reads as TGTGCCAGCAGGGAAGCGGGAAGGAGGGTGAATGAGCAGTTCTTC.

V and J are TRBV5-1 and TRBJ1-2; D uncertain. The V and J ends lost 0 bases and 7 bases respectively, with 13 bases between them. There are 14 residues in the CDR3. Germline CDR1 and CDR2: SGHRS and YFSETQ. As DNA, the CDR3 is TGCGCCAGCAGCTTGGGACTGGGTTCTGTTGGCTACACCTTC. This codes for CASSLGLGSVGYTF.

This chain connects TRBV24-1 to TRBJ2-2, with 7 bases lining up with TRBD1. Losses at the gene ends were 4 bases for V and 5 bases for J; bases not matched to a gene: 15. The length of the CDR3 is 18 residues. Germline CDR1 is KGHDR and CDR2 is SFDVKD. The CDR3 reads CATSDRYRGRSRTGELFF. The CDR3 bases are TGTGCCACCAGTGACCGATACAGGGGAAGGTCGAGAACCGGGGAGCTGTTTTTT.

The CDR3: CAEGGVGPNSPLHF. The DNA of the CDR3 is TGTGCCGAAGGGGGGGTGGGTCCTAATTCACCCCTCCACTTT. The rearrangement joins TRBV7-2 to TRBJ1-6; possible D gene TRBD1, 6 bases. The length of the CDR3 is 14 residues. Trimming took 11 bases from V and 6 from J, leaving 17 bases between them. Germline CDR1 and CDR2: SGHTA and FQGNSA.

The chain has TRBV5-1 and TRBJ1-3; 7 nucleotides align to TRBD1. The V gene's germline CDR1 is SGHRS and CDR2 YFSETQ. The CDR3 runs to 18 residues. Unmatched junction bases numbered 11, after V lost 2 bases and J lost 0 bases. The CDR3 DNA reads TGCGCCAGCAGCTTCAACCGGGACAGTTACGACTCTGGAAACACCATATATTTT. This gives the protein CASSFNRDSYDSGNTIYF.

The V call is TRBV18, the J call TRBJ1-4; TRBD1 matches at 7 bases. Germline V CDR1 and CDR2: KGHSH, LQKENI. The ends lost 3 bases at V and 8 bases at J; junction bases unmatched: 6. The CDR3 spans 14 residues. The CDR3 here is CASSPDRAWEKLFF. CDR3 bases: TGTGCCAGCTCACCCGACAGGGCCTGGGAAAAACTGTTTTTT. Using reference TRBV18 and TRBJ1-4 for the parts outside the CDR3, the full variable domain is NAGVMQNPRHLVRRRGQEARLRCSPMKGHSHVYWYRQLPEEGLKFMVYLQKENIIDESGMPKERFSAEFPKEGPSILRIQQVVRGDSAAYFCASSPDRAWEKLFFGSGTQLSVL.

The rearrangement joins TRBV27 to TRBJ2-7; D is possibly TRBD2 (6 bases). The CDR3 has 12 residues. V shed 3 bases and J shed 10 bases, with 13 bases lying between them. Germline V gene lookup returns CDR1 MNHEY and CDR2 SMNVEV (reference sequence). CDR3 DNA: TGTGCCAGCAGTTTCGCCCCGGGACTCCAGTACTTC. Amino acids: CASSFAPGLQYF.

V gene TRBV3-1 (or the pseudogene TRBV3-2) combines with J gene TRBJ2-7, with 12 bases aligning to TRBD2. From germline, CDR1 is LGHDT and CDR2 YNNKEL (reference sequence). The CDR3 has 14 residues. J gave up 6 bases and V 4 bases, and 4 bases lay outside the gene matches. In DNA form, the CDR3 reads TGTGCCAGCAGCCTCCGGACTAGCGGGGCCGAGCAGTACTTC. Protein sequence: CASSLRTSGAEQYF.

The rearrangement joins TRBV4-3 to TRBJ2-5; 9 bases line up with TRBD2. The CDR3 extends over 15 amino acids. The V and J ends lost 6 bases and 1 base, in that order; junction bases with no gene match: 6. Germline-derived CDR1 and CDR2 are LGHNA and YSLEER. Written as DNA, the CDR3 is TGCGCCAGCAGTCGGGATAGCGGGGGCCAAGAGACCCAGTACTTC. Its protein is CASSRDSGGQETQYF.

This chain uses TRBV12-3 or TRBV12-4 with TRBJ1-2, with D perhaps TRBD1 (5 bases). The CDR3 is 12 residues long. V lost 1 base and J lost 7, with 7 bases in between. CDR3 amino acids: CASSLERGGYTF. In DNA, the CDR3 is TGTGCCAGCAGTTTAGAAAGGGGTGGCTACACCTTC.

This clone was seen a handful of times. The chain joins TRBV19 to TRBJ2-7; D might be TRBD2 (5 bases). Germline CDR1 is LNHDA and CDR2 is SQIVND (reference sequence). The CDR3 spans 14 residues. V was cut by 3 bases and J by 2 bases, with 11 bases left in between. The DNA for the CDR3 is TGTGCCAGTAGTATCGGGCAGGAGGCCTACGAGCAGTACTTC. Translation gives CASSIGQEAYEQYF.

The chain has TRBV7-2 and TRBJ1-3; 8 bases align to TRBD1. V dropped 2 bases and J dropped 2; count of bases not matched to a gene: 2. CDR3 length: 15 residues. Germline lookup yields CDR1 SGHTA and CDR2 FQGNSA. The CDR3 nucleotides read TGTGCCAGCAGCTTACGACAGGGGACTGGAAACACCATATATTTT. Translation: CASSLRQGTGNTIYF. Using reference TRBV7-2 and TRBJ1-3 for the parts outside the CDR3, the full variable domain is GAGVSQSPSNKVTEKGKDVELRCDPISGHTALYWYRQSLGQGLEFLIYFQGNSAPDKSGLPSDRFSAERTGGSVSTLTIQRTQQEDSAVYLCASSLRQGTGNTIYFGEGSWLTVV.

This chain joins TRBV19 and TRBJ1-2; D not resolved. The CDR3 has 13 residues. Germline-derived CDR1 and CDR2 are LNHDA and SQIVND (reference sequence). The germline V and J ends were trimmed by 6 bases and 5 bases, with 13 bases remaining between them. CDR3 sequence reads: CASRTQELYGYTF. The CDR3 nucleotides are TGTGCCAGTAGAACCCAGGAACTTTATGGCTACACCTTC.

This chain links TRBV5-1 with TRBJ1-2, with 9 positions matching TRBD1. The CDR3 runs 17 residues. The V and J ends lost 3 bases and 1 base, in that order; junction bases with no gene match: 10. The germline gives CDR1 SGHRS, CDR2 YFSETQ. Written as DNA, the CDR3 is TGCGCCAGCAGCTCGCAGACCGGGACAGGGCGTAACTATGGCTACACCTTC. This encodes CASSSQTGTGRNYGYTF.

The chain uses TRBV5-1 and TRBJ2-2, with 7 bases fitting TRBD1. The CDR3 runs 16 residues. CDR1 SGHRS and CDR2 YFSETQ come from the germline V gene. The J segment lost 3 bases and the V segment lost 0 bases, leaving 5 bases of the junction unmatched. This CDR3 is CASSLAGTVYTGELFF. The CDR3 DNA follows: TGCGCCAGCAGCTTGGCCGGGACAGTATACACCGGGGAGCTGTTTTTT.

The chain recombines TRBV11-2 with TRBJ2-4; D not certain. The CDR3 is 17 residues long. Trimming took 6 bases from V and 3 from J, leaving 21 bases between them. CDR1 SGHAT and CDR2 FQNNGV come from the germline V gene. CDR3 bases: TGTGCCAGCAGGCCCCTAAAGCTATTCCGAGGCAAAAACATTCAGTACTTC. Protein: CASRPLKLFRGKNIQYF.